This note documents a single T cell receptor beta chain sequence. Primers: 60 Vbeta forward and 13 Jbeta reverse. Assay: immunoSEQ multiplex PCR; the TCRdb copy retains only in-frame clones and omits some. In the table there are 120,000 or so clones, around four fifths of which are singletons. V lost 0 bases and J lost 1, with 13 bases in between. This CDR3 is built from 16 residues. Germline V gene data show CDR1 as SGHRS and CDR2 as YFSETQ. This sample stems from a study of cytomegalovirus exposure and HLA in healthy donors. The chain links TRBV5-1 to TRBJ1-1; possibly TRBD1 for D (5 bases). The clonotype was recovered from a human donor in good health. Specimen: PBMCs. This CDR3 reads CASSLGPQATNTEAFF. CDR3 bases: TGCGCCAGCAGCTTGGGACCACAGGCCACGAACACTGAAGCTTTCTTT.